This T cell receptor beta chain was observed in a study of T cell repertoires in cytomegalovirus infection. Study-wide background: From public TCR beta signatures came an indication of both CMV infection and matching HLA type. Overall study findings and caveats: Cumulative public TCR beta family frequency identified CMV carriers with the relevant HLA. Dominating the ex vivo response were HLA-C-restricted CMV-specific TCR beta clonotypes.

TCRdb processed the reads anew with MiXCR; each CDR3 protein has one entry. The table includes about 490,000 distinct CDR3 sequences, around 27% detected once. Points on this clonotype: Its target is unknown.

The receptor was derived from a human donor in good health (CMV status not recorded). Some clones in this sample may be carry-over from other donors' samples. Material for sequencing was PBMCs.

CDR3 region: CASSPGTREETQYF. The CDR3 DNA reads as TGTGCCAGCTCACCGGGGACTAGAGAGGAGACCCAGTACTTC. The genes are TRBV18 and TRBJ2-5; TRBD2 matches 8 bases. CDR1 is KGHSH, CDR2 LQKENI, per germline. The CDR3 is 14 amino acids. V shed 3 bases and J 5 bases; nucleotides not matched to a gene: 5.